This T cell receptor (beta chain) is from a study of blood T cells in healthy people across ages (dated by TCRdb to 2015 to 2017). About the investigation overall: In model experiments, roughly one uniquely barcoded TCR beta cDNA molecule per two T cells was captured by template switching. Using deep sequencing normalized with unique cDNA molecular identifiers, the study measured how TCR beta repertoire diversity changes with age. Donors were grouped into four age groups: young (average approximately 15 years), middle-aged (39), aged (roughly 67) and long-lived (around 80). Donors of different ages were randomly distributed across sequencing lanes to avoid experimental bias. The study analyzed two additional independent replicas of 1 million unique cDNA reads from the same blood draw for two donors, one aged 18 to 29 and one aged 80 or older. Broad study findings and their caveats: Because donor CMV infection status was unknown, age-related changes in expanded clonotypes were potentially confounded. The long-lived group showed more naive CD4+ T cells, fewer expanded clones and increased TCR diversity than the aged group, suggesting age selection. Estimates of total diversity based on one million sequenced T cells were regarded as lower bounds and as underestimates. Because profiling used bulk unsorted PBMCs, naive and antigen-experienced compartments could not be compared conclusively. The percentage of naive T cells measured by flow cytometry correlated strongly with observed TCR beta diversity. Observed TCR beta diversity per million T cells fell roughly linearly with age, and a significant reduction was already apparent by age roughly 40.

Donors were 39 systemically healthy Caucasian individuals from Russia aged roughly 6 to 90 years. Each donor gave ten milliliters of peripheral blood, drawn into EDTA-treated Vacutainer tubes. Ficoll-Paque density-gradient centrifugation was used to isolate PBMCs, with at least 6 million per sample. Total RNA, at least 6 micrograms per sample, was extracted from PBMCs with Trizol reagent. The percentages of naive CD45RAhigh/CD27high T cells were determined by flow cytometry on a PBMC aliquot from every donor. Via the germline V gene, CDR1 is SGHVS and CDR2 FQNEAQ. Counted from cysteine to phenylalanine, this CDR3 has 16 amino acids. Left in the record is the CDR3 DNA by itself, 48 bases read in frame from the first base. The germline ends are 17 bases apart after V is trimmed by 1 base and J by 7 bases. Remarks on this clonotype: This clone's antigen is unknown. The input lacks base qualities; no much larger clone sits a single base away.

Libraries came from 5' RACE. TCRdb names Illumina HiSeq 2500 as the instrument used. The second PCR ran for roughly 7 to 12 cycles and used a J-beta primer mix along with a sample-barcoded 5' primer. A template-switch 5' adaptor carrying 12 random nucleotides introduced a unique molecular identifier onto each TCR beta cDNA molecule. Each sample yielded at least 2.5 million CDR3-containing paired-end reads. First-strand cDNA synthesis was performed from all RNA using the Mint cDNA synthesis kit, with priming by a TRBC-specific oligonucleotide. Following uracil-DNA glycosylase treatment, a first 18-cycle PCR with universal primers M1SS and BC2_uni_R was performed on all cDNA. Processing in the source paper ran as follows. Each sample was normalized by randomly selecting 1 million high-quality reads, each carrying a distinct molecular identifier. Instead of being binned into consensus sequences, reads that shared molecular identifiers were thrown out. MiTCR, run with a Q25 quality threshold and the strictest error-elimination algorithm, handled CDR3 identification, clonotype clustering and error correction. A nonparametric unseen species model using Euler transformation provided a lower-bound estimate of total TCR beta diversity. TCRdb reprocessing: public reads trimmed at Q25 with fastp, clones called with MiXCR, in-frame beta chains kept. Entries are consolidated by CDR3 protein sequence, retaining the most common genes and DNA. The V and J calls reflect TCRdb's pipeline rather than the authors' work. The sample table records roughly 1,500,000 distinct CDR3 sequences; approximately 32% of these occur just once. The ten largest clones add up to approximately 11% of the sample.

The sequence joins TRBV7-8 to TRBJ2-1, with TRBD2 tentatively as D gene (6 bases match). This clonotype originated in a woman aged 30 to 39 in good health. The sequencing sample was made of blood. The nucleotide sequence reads TGTGCCAGCAGCTTAGGGGACTCGGCCCTGAGGAATGAGCAGTTCTTC. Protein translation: CASSLGDSALRNEQFF.